This T cell receptor beta chain was recorded in a study of blood T cell repertoires in COVID-19. Trimming shortened V by 3 bases and J by 0 bases, and 14 bases separated the two germline ends. This CDR3 has 16 residues. Germline CDR1 is MDHEN and CDR2 is SYDVKM. Clones were sequenced by immunoSEQ multiplex PCR, and TCRdb holds only the in-frame ones, with some missing. The repertoire holds around 480,000 clones, with about nine tenths as singletons. The sequenced sample consisted of PBMCs or T cells enriched from blood (not recorded which). The V call is TRBV28, the J call TRBJ1-1; D remains unclear. This TCR derives from a woman between 18 and 30 years old who had recovered from COVID-19. The CDR3 loop reads CASSLVPNAMNTEAFF. The DNA for the CDR3 is TGTGCCAGCAGTTTGGTCCCCAACGCGATGAACACTGAAGCTTTCTTT.